Listed below are T cell receptor beta chains from one sample, sequenced in a study of cytomegalovirus exposure and HLA in healthy donors. Profiled with immunoSEQ multiplex PCR; TCRdb holds only in-frame clones, not every one. In the table there are fewer than 120,000 clones, roughly 86% of which are singletons. The specimen sequenced was PBMCs. The receptors shown here come from a man aged 40-50 years in good health and CMV-seronegative. CDR3s include the opening cysteine and the closing phenylalanine or tryptophan. A D gene is named only where the DNA matches it firmly. The size entry is marked missing in some rows and otherwise reads once, few, many or a size class.

cdr3_aa: CASTFREGGYTF; cdr3_nt: TGTGCCAGCACCTTCCGGGAGGGAGGCTACACCTTC; j_call: TRBJ1-2; d_call: NA; clone_size: NA; v_call: TRBV2
cdr3_aa: CASTSSQAYEQYF; cdr3_nt: TGTGCCAGCACTAGCAGTCAGGCCTACGAGCAGTACTTC; j_call: TRBJ2-7; d_call: NA; clone_size: NA; v_call: TRBV2
cdr3_aa: CASSSQGVFQPQHF; cdr3_nt: TGCGCCAGCAGCTCACAGGGGGTCTTTCAGCCCCAGCATTTT; j_call: TRBJ1-5; d_call: TRBD1; clone_size: NA; v_call: TRBV5-1
cdr3_aa: CATSSLQGVTYEQYF; cdr3_nt: TGTGCCACCAGCAGCCTACAGGGAGTAACCTACGAGCAGTACTTC; j_call: TRBJ2-7; d_call: NA; clone_size: NA; v_call: TRBV15
cdr3_aa: CASSSRDGETQYF; cdr3_nt: TGTGCCAGCAGCTCCAGGGATGGAGAGACCCAGTACTTC; j_call: TRBJ2-5; d_call: NA; clone_size: NA; v_call: TRBV5-4
cdr3_aa: CASSIQGASTEAFF; cdr3_nt: TGTGCCAGCAGTATACAGGGGGCTAGCACTGAAGCTTTCTTT; j_call: TRBJ1-1; d_call: TRBD1; clone_size: few; v_call: TRBV28
cdr3_aa: CSASSKNIQYF; cdr3_nt: TGCAGTGCTAGCAGCAAAAACATTCAGTACTTC; j_call: TRBJ2-4; d_call: NA; clone_size: NA; v_call: TRBV20-1
cdr3_aa: CASSVASSSYEQYF; cdr3_nt: TGTGCCAGCAGCGTAGCCTCCAGCTCCTACGAGCAGTACTTC; j_call: TRBJ2-7; d_call: NA; clone_size: NA; v_call: TRBV9
cdr3_aa: CASSQDVTGAANTEAFF; cdr3_nt: TGCGCCAGCAGCCAAGATGTAACAGGGGCGGCGAACACTGAAGCTTTCTTT; j_call: TRBJ1-1; d_call: TRBD1; clone_size: NA; v_call: TRBV4-3
cdr3_aa: CASSPRTFSYNSPLHF; cdr3_nt: TGTGCCAGCAGTCCCCGGACATTCTCCTATAATTCACCCCTCCACTTT; j_call: TRBJ1-6; d_call: NA; clone_size: NA; v_call: TRBV27
cdr3_aa: CASSPYEKLSSWPEAFF; cdr3_nt: TGTGCCAGCAGCCCGTACGAAAAATTATCTAGCTGGCCTGAAGCTTTCTTT; j_call: TRBJ1-1; d_call: NA; clone_size: NA; v_call: TRBV7-6
cdr3_aa: CASSQDLPGSGGKLFF; cdr3_nt: TGCGCCAGCAGCCAAGACTTGCCAGGGTCTGGTGGAAAACTGTTTTTT; j_call: TRBJ1-4; d_call: NA; clone_size: NA; v_call: TRBV4-3
cdr3_aa: CASSLVGSGVTGELFF; cdr3_nt: TGTGCCAGCAGCTTAGTTGGTAGCGGGGTCACCGGGGAGCTGTTTTTT; j_call: TRBJ2-2; d_call: TRBD2; clone_size: NA; v_call: TRBV7-9